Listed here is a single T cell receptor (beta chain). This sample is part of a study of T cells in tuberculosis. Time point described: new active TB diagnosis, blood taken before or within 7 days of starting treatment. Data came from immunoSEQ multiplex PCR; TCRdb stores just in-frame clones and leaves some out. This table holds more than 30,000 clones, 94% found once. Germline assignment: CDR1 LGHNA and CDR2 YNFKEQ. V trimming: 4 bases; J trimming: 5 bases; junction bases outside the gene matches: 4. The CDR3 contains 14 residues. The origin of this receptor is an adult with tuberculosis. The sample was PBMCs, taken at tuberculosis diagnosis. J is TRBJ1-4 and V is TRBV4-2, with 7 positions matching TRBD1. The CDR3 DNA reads TGTGCCAGCAGCCCAGGACAGGCAAATGAAAAACTGTTTTTT. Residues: CASSPGQANEKLFF.